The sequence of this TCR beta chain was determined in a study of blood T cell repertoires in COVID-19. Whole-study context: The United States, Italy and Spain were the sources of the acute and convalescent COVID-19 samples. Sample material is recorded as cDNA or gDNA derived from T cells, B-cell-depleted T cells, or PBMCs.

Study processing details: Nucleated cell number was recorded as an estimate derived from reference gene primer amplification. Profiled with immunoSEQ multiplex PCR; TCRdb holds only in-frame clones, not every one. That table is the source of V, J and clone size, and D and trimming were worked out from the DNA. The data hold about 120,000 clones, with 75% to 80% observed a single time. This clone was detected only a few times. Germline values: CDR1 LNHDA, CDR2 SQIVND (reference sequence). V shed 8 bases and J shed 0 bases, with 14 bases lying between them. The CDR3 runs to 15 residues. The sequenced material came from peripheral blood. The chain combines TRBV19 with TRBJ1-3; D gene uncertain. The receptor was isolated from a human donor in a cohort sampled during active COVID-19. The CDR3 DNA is TGTGCCAGTTCGTCGGGCGACTACTCTGGAAACACCATATATTTT. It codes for CASSSGDYSGNTIYF. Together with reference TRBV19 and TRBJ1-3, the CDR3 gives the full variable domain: DGGITQSPKYLFRKEGQNVTLSCEQNLNHDAMYWYRQDPGQGLRLIYYSQIVNDFQKGDIAEGYSVSREKKESFPLTVTSAQKNPTAFYLCASSSGDYSGNTIYFGEGSWLTVV.